This T cell receptor beta chain was sequenced during a study of cytomegalovirus exposure and HLA in healthy donors. Looking at the study overall: In an early release, HLA-typed donors contributed about 80 million unique TCR sequences. Findings and caveats of the study: In vitro testing confirmed a few CMV-associated chains as specific for CMV antigens. Earlier analysis yielded a pattern in which most TCR beta V segments were productive about 87% or about 30% of the time.

Regarding this clone: The antigen remains undetermined.

Every donor was a healthy person donating bone marrow. Amplification used 60 Vbeta primers and 13 Jbeta primers. Only in-frame clones appear in the TCRdb table, and some are missing; sequencing was by immunoSEQ multiplex PCR. The top ten hold 6% to 8% of the sample, which has around 130,000 clones, 74% seen once. This CDR3 contains 13 residues. The germline gives CDR1 SGHRS, CDR2 YFSETQ. V lost 2 bases and J lost 1, with 6 bases in between. The V gene is TRBV5-1, the J gene TRBJ1-2; D remains unclear. This sequence originates from a man aged 40-49 years in good health and CMV-seropositive. What was sequenced was PBMCs. The CDR3 bases are TGCGCCAGCAGCTTTTACAATAACTATGGCTACACCTTC. It codes for CASSFYNNYGYTF.